One and the same sample provided the 15 T cell receptor beta chains below, sequenced in a study of blood T cell repertoires in COVID-19. Sequencing was performed with immunoSEQ multiplex PCR; in TCRdb, only in-frame clones are kept and a portion is missing. The table lists about 20,000 clones, about 90% of them singletons, with more than 3.5% in the top ten. The sequenced sample consisted of peripheral blood. These receptors were obtained from a human donor in a cohort sampled during active COVID-19.

V usage is TRBV9 and J usage is TRBJ2-1; TRBD2 matches at 13 bases. The trim removed 4 bases at V and 4 bases at J, leaving 2 bases unmatched. Germline V gene sequence: CDR1 SGDLS, CDR2 YYNGEE. The CDR3 runs to 15 residues. CDR3 sequence reads: CASSLLAGGYNEQFF. DNA for the CDR3: TGTGCCAGCAGCCTACTAGCGGGGGGGTACAATGAGCAGTTCTTC.

The rearrangement uses TRBV6-6 and TRBJ1-1, with D possibly matching TRBD1 (6 bases). Germline CDR1 MNHNY, CDR2 SVGAGI (reference sequence). This CDR3 spans 17 amino acids. Trimming shortened V by 5 bases and J by 0 bases, and 19 bases separated the two germline ends. The CDR3 bases are TGTGCCAGCAGTCCATATAACCTGGGACAAATGAACACTGAAGCTTTCTTT. It encodes CASSPYNLGQMNTEAFF.

In this sample, this clone turned up a few times. Other DNA sequences in the same sample also yield this CDR3. V is TRBV5-4 and J is TRBJ2-3; the match to TRBD2 covers 7 bases. CDR3 size: 15 residues. Germline trimming cut 0 bases from V and 0 bases from J; bases unmatched to any gene: 1. CDR1 and CDR2 (germline): SGHNT, YYREEE (reference sequence). The CDR3 is CASSLGGSSTDTQYF. The CDR3 DNA follows: TGTGCCAGCAGCTTGGGCGGGAGTAGCACAGATACGCAGTATTTT.

The rearrangement links TRBV30 to TRBJ2-3; 8 positions match TRBD2. The junction had 11 bases not matched to a gene; V was cut back by 3 bases and J by 3 bases. The V gene's germline CDR1 is GTSNPN and CDR2 SVGIG (reference sequence). The CDR3 runs 16 residues. The CDR3 loop is CAWSLQATSVTDTQYF. In DNA, the CDR3 is TGTGCCTGGAGCCTACAGGCGACTAGCGTGACAGATACGCAGTATTTT.

The chain joins TRBV2 to TRBJ2-5; 8 nucleotides align to TRBD1. The CDR3 has 15 residues. Germline values: CDR1 SNHLY, CDR2 FYNNEI. The V and J ends lost 5 bases and 1 base, in that order; junction bases with no gene match: 6. The CDR3 loop reads CASSSQGGFQETQYF. The CDR3 bases are TGTGCCAGCAGTTCACAGGGGGGTTTCCAAGAGACCCAGTACTTC. Full variable domain (outside the CDR3, taken from reference TRBV2 and TRBJ2-5): EPEVTQTPSHQVTQMGQEVILRCVPISNHLYFYWYRQILGQKVEFLVSFYNNEISEKSEIFDDQFSVERPDGSNFTLKIRSTKLEDSAMYFCASSSQGGFQETQYFGPGTRLLVL.

In DNA, the CDR3 is TGTGCCAGCAGCTTGGATTCGATCCCGGGGGGCTACACCTTC. It translates to CASSLDSIPGGYTF. The chain combines TRBV5-4 with TRBJ1-2; D is uncertain. The CDR3 extends over 14 amino acids. The germline V gene has CDR1 SGHNT and CDR2 YYREEE (reference sequence). V lost 0 bases to trimming and J lost 8 bases, with 14 bases between them.

This chain connects TRBV28 to TRBJ2-7; maybe TRBD1 (6 bases). Trimming stripped 6 bases from V and 1 base from J, with 10 bases between. The CDR3 extends over 13 amino acids. Germline values: CDR1 MDHEN, CDR2 SYDVKM. CDR3 amino acids: CASRRTASYEQYF. The CDR3 DNA sequence: TGTGCCAGCAGGAGGACAGCGTCCTACGAGCAGTACTTC.

The V gene is TRBV19, the J gene TRBJ1-1, with D possibly TRBD1 on 5 matching bases. V was cut by 5 bases and J by 5 bases, with 15 bases left in between. This CDR3 has 14 residues. CDR1 is LNHDA, CDR2 SQIVND, per germline (reference sequence). The CDR3 reads CASSVQGRGTEAFF. Here the CDR3 DNA reads TGTGCCAGTAGTGTTCAGGGCCGGGGGACTGAAGCTTTCTTT.

V usage is TRBV6-5 and J usage is TRBJ2-5; D call uncertain. Looked up from germline, CDR1 is MNHEY and CDR2 is SVGAGI. Deletions cut 7 bases from V and 5 bases from J, with 8 bases between. CDR3 length equals 11 residues. CDR3 residues: CASTLWETQYF. For the CDR3, the DNA is TGTGCCAGCACCCTATGGGAGACCCAGTACTTC.

The chain uses TRBV3-1 (or the pseudogene TRBV3-2) and TRBJ2-3; TRBD2 agrees at 16 bases. The germline V gene has CDR1 LGHDT and CDR2 YNNKEL (reference sequence). This CDR3 spans 18 amino acids. The V and J ends lost 3 bases and 0 bases, in that order; junction bases with no gene match: 3. The CDR3: CASSQGLAGGISTDTQYF. CDR3 bases: TGTGCCAGCAGCCAGGGACTAGCGGGGGGGATTAGCACAGATACGCAGTATTTT.

The rearrangement links TRBV12-3 or TRBV12-4 to TRBJ1-2; D perhaps matches TRBD1 (6 bases). The CDR3 is 13 residues long. V was pared by 6 bases and J by 9 bases, with 17 bases between. CDR3 in amino acids: CASRIQGISSYTF. The CDR3 coding sequence is TGTGCCAGCAGAATACAGGGTATCTCGAGCTACACCTTC.

This chain connects TRBV4-3 to TRBJ2-3, with 10 positions matching TRBD2. Per the germline V gene, CDR1 is LGHNA and CDR2 is YSLEER. Losses at the gene ends were 0 bases for V and 2 bases for J; bases not matched to a gene: 11. The CDR3 covers 19 residues. CDR3 protein: CASSQDSQAGGPFTDTQYF. The CDR3 nucleotides read TGCGCCAGCAGCCAAGACTCTCAAGCGGGAGGGCCTTTCACAGATACGCAGTATTTT.

The chain uses TRBV7-2 and TRBJ2-1, with 11 bases fitting TRBD2. The CDR3 totals 16 residues. V lost 4 bases to trimming and J lost 5 bases; unmatched junction nucleotides: 7. Looked up from germline, CDR1 is SGHTA and CDR2 is FQGNSA. The CDR3 DNA follows: TGTGCCAGCAGCTCCCTTAGCGGGAGGGGTCACAATGAGCAGTTCTTC. Residues: CASSSLSGRGHNEQFF.

The rearrangement links TRBV29-1 to TRBJ2-1; tentatively, D is TRBD2 (6 bases). CDR3 length: 11 amino acids. Germline CDR1 reads SQVTM; CDR2 reads ANQGSEA. V dropped 7 bases and J dropped 16 bases, with 20 bases sitting between them. CDR3 coding DNA: TGCAGCGCTCCGCAATCTTGGGAGGAATTCTTC. This translates into CSAPQSWEEFF.

J is TRBJ2-5 and V is TRBV7-2, with 8 bases matching TRBD2. Germline loops: CDR1 SGHTA, CDR2 FQGNSA. V lost 3 bases to trimming and J lost 5 bases; unmatched junction nucleotides: 5. CDR3 length: 14 amino acids. CDR3 bases: TGTGCCAGCAGCTTCCAGCGGGGGATGGAGACCCAGTACTTC. It codes for CASSFQRGMETQYF.